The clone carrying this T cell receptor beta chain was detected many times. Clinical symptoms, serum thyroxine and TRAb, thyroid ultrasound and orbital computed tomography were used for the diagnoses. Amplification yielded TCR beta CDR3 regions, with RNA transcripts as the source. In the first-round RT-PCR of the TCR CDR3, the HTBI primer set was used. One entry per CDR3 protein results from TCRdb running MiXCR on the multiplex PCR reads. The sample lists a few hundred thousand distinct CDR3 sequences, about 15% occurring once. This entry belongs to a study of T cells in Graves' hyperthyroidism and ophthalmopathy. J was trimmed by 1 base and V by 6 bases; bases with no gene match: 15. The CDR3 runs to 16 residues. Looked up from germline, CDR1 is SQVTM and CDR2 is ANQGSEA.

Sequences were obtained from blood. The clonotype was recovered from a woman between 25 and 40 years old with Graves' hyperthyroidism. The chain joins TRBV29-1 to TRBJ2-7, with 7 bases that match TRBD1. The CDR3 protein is CSVLDRANYVSYEQYF. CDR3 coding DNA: TGCAGCGTACTCGACAGGGCGAACTATGTGTCCTACGAGCAGTACTTC.